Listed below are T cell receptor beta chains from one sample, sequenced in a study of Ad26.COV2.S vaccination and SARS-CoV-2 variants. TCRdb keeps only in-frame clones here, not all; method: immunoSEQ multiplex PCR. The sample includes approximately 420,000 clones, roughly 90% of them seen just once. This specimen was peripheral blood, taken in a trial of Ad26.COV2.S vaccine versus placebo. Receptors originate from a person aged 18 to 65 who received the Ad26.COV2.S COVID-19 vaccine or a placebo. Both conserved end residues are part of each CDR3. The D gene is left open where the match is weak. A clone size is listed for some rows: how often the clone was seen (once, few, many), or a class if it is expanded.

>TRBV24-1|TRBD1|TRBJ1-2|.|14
TGTGCCACCAGTGATTTCACAGGGGGACATGGCTACACCTTC
CATSDFTGGHGYTF
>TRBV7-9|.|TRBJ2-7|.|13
TGTGCCAGCAGCAAGACAGGTAACTACGAGCAGTACTTC
CASSKTGNYEQYF
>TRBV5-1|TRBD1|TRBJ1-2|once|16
TGCGCCAGCAGCTTGGTGGGACAGGGGGAGGACTATGGCTACACCTTC
CASSLVGQGEDYGYTF
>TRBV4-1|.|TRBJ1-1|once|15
TGCGCCAGCAGATGGGATCCCGCCCAAATTCGGACAGCTTTCTTT
CASRWDPAQIRTAFF
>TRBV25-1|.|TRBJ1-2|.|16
TGTGCCAGCAGTCCCCACGTGGGAGGCAGCAGCTATGGCTACACCTTC
CASSPHVGGSSYGYTF
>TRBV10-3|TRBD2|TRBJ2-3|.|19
TGTGCCATCAGTGAGTCGTATCTGACGACTGGGGGGGAGCTAGATACGCAGTATTTT
CAISESYLTTGGELDTQYF
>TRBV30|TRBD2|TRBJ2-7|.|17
TGTGCCTGGAGCAACCTGGGTCCTAGCGGGGGATCCTACGAGCAGTACTTC
CAWSNLGPSGGSYEQYF
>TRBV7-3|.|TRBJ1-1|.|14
TGTGCCAGCAGCTTAGATCCCACGGACACTGAAGCTTTCTTT
CASSLDPTDTEAFF
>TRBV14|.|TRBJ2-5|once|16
TGTGCCAGCAGCCAAGTTGGCGGTGCGGTCCAAGAGACCCAGTACTTC
CASSQVGGAVQETQYF
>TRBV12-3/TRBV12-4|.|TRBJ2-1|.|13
TGTGCCAGCAGTCCGGGATACTACAATGAGCAGTTCTTC
CASSPGYYNEQFF
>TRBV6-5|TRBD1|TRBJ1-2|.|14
TGTGCCAGCAGAGACAGGGAGAGGAACTATGGCTACACCTTC
CASRDRERNYGYTF
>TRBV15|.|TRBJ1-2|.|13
TGTGCCACCAGCAGAGCAGGGTTTGGTGGCTACACCTTC
CATSRAGFGGYTF
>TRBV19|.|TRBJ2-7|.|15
TGTGCCAGTAGTATAGAGGGGGGCGCTGGTCGAGAGCAGTACTTC
CASSIEGGAGREQYF
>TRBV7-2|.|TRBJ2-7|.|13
TGTGCCAGCAGCTTGGACAGTTTTTACGAGCAGTACTTC
CASSLDSFYEQYF